A single sample is the source of the 31 T cell receptor beta chains below, sequenced in a study of blood T cell repertoires in COVID-19. Only in-frame clones appear in the TCRdb table, and some are missing; sequencing was by immunoSEQ multiplex PCR. Of a few hundred thousand clones in the sample, roughly 87% are singletons; the top ten hold over 3.5%. The sequencing sample was made of peripheral blood. These receptors were taken from an older woman with COVID-19, enrolled during active disease.

The chain combines TRBV2 with TRBJ2-3, with a possible D match to TRBD2 (5 bases). Germline lookup yields CDR1 SNHLY and CDR2 FYNNEI. This CDR3 spans 14 amino acids. V dropped 6 bases and J dropped 5 bases, with 15 bases sitting between them. The CDR3 nucleotides are TGTGCCAGCAGGAAGGGAGAATGGGTAGATACGCAGTATTTT. It is translated as CASRKGEWVDTQYF.

The chain employs TRBV6-5 and TRBJ1-2; D possibly corresponds to TRBD1 (5 bases). V lost 2 bases, J lost 6 bases, and 13 bases lay in between. CDR3 length: 14 residues. Germline CDR1 MNHEY, CDR2 SVGAGI. CDR3 DNA sequence: TGTGCCAGCAGTTACGATACCGCAGGGAATGGCTACACCTTC. Translation: CASSYDTAGNGYTF.

The J gene is TRBJ2-3, the V gene TRBV6-4; D is perhaps TRBD2 (5 bases). V gave up 5 bases and J gave up 0 bases, with 6 bases separating them. CDR1 is MRHNA, CDR2 SNTAGT, per germline. This CDR3 has 13 amino acids. The DNA of the CDR3 is TGTGCCAGCAGTCGGACTAGCACAGATACGCAGTATTTT. Protein sequence: CASSRTSTDTQYF.

V usage is TRBV5-1 and J usage is TRBJ2-2; D not certain. Germline assignment: CDR1 SGHRS and CDR2 YFSETQ. The length of the CDR3 is 13 residues. Trimming left V 4 bases short and J 6 bases short, with 10 bases between. CDR3 nucleotides: TGCGCCAGCAGCGTAGACAACCCCGGGGAGCTGTTTTTT. Protein: CASSVDNPGELFF.

The chain combines TRBV6-6 with TRBJ1-5; tentative D call: TRBD1 (6 bases). This CDR3 is 15 amino acids long. Germline CDR1 is MNHNY and CDR2 is SVGAGI (reference sequence). V lost 6 bases and J lost 6, with 18 bases in between. CDR3 sequence (DNA): TGTGCCAGCAGCCCTGGGGGGGGCTACTTTCAGCCCCAGCATTTT. It translates to CASSPGGGYFQPQHF.

The V and J genes are TRBV5-1 and TRBJ2-5; D is possibly TRBD1 (6 bases). In germline, CDR1 is SGHRS, CDR2 YFSETQ. The V gene lost 6 bases and the J gene lost 0 bases, with 18 bases spanning the gap. The CDR3 sequence is 16 residues long. The CDR3 spells CASTRQGTQYQETQYF. The CDR3 DNA sequence: TGCGCCAGCACCCGGCAGGGGACCCAGTACCAAGAGACCCAGTACTTC. Together with reference TRBV5-1 and TRBJ2-5, the CDR3 gives the full variable domain: KAGVTQTPRYLIKTRGQQVTLSCSPISGHRSVSWYQQTPGQGLQFLFEYFSETQRNKGNFPGRFSGRQFSNSRSEMNVSTLELGDSALYLCASTRQGTQYQETQYFGPGTRLLVL.

The chain combines TRBV6-6 with TRBJ1-6; 7 bases line up with TRBD1. This CDR3 is built from 14 residues. Germline V CDR1 and CDR2: MNHNY, SVGAGI (reference sequence). Trimming took 9 bases from V and 7 from J; bases not matched to a gene: 9. The CDR3 here is CASLGGGRNSPLHF. The DNA for the CDR3 is TGTGCCAGTTTAGGGGGCGGAAGGAATTCACCCCTCCACTTT.

The V gene is TRBV19, the J gene TRBJ2-5; TRBD1 aligns across 7 bases. The V gene's germline CDR1 is LNHDA and CDR2 SQIVND (reference sequence). Unmatched junction bases numbered 13, after V lost 10 bases and J lost 2 bases. The CDR3 spans 15 residues. The DNA of the CDR3 is TGTGCCACCCGAAGTTTGGGGACAGTGCAAGAGACCCAGTACTTC. Residues: CATRSLGTVQETQYF.

This chain connects TRBV7-9 to TRBJ1-3; 7 bases are a match to TRBD1. Germline CDR1 and CDR2: SEHNR and FQNEAQ (reference sequence). The trim removed 1 base at V and 4 bases at J, leaving 7 bases unmatched. CDR3 length equals 16 residues. CDR3 nucleotide sequence: TGTGCCAGCAGCTTAGAGGTGACGGGACAGGGAAACACCATATATTTT. This encodes CASSLEVTGQGNTIYF. Using reference TRBV7-9 and TRBJ1-3 for the parts outside the CDR3, the full variable domain is DTGVSQNPRHKITKRGQNVTFRCDPISEHNRLYWYRQTLGQGPEFLTYFQNEAQLEKSRLLSDRFSAERPKGSFSTLEIQRTEQGDSAMYLCASSLEVTGQGNTIYFGEGSWLTVV.

The J gene is TRBJ2-4, the V gene TRBV27; 9 bases map to TRBD2. J was trimmed by 7 bases and V by 2 bases; bases with no gene match: 3. CDR3 length equals 14 residues. Germline lookup yields CDR1 MNHEY and CDR2 SMNVEV (reference sequence). CDR3 loop: CASSLGTSPNIQYF. In nucleotides, the CDR3 is TGTGCCAGCAGTTTAGGGACTAGCCCCAACATTCAGTACTTC.

The chain combines TRBV5-1 with TRBJ2-1, with a possible D match to TRBD2 (5 bases). The CDR3 totals 12 residues. Trimming left V 3 bases short and J 9 bases short, with 10 bases between. Germline values: CDR1 SGHRS, CDR2 YFSETQ. For the CDR3, the DNA is TGCGCCAGCAGCTCCATACGGGGTGAGCAGTTCTTC. Translation gives CASSSIRGEQFF.

In the case of this clone: At one boundary the junction diverges from the germline segment, which might be a read error. V usage is TRBV18 and J usage is TRBJ2-7; TRBD1 aligns across 10 bases. This CDR3 spans 15 amino acids. Germline V gene data show CDR1 as KGHSH and CDR2 as LQKENI. The CDR3 sequence is CASSAPGQGSYEQYF. DNA for the CDR3: TGTGCCAGCTCAGCACCGGGACAGGGGTCCTACGAGCAGTACTTC.

This clone was found once. This sequence joins TRBV7-8 and TRBJ1-4; no clear D gene. The CDR3 sequence is 17 residues long. The V gene's germline CDR1 is SGHVS and CDR2 FQNEAQ. Trimming took off 1 base at V and 0 bases at J, with 12 bases between the two ends. The CDR3 sequence: CASSLVMDSATNEKLFF. The CDR3 DNA is TGTGCCAGCAGCTTAGTAATGGACTCCGCAACTAATGAAAAACTGTTTTTT.

The CDR3 DNA reads as TGCGCCAGCAGCCAGGATGCAAATAATTCACCCCTCCACTTT. Translating gives CASSQDANNSPLHF. The chain links TRBV5-1 to TRBJ1-6; no firm D call. The CDR3 has 14 residues. Trimming took off 4 bases at V and 5 bases at J, with 10 bases between the two ends. Germline V lookup: CDR1 SGHRS, CDR2 YFSETQ.

The chain joins TRBV6-5 to TRBJ2-7, with TRBD2 matching over 8 bases. The J segment lost 2 bases and the V segment lost 2 bases, leaving 2 bases of the junction unmatched. Germline V gives CDR1 MNHEY, CDR2 SVGAGI. CDR3 size: 14 residues. In nucleotides, the CDR3 is TGTGCCAGCAGTTACGAGCGGGGGACCTACGAGCAGTACTTC. Translation gives CASSYERGTYEQYF.

The CDR3 DNA reads TGTGCCTGGAGTGGGGGGACAGCTACCTTTCTAGCTTTCTTT. It translates to CAWSGGTATFLAFF. The chain links TRBV30 to TRBJ1-1; 7 positions match TRBD1. CDR1 and CDR2 (germline): GTSNPN, SVGIG (reference sequence). The CDR3 has 14 amino acids. V was clipped by 1 base and J by 10 bases; unmatched bases: 12.

The CDR3 DNA reads as TGTGCCAGTAGTTATAGATTGACCTACGAGCAGTACTTC. Protein sequence: CASSYRLTYEQYF. The genes are TRBV19 and TRBJ2-7; D is unclear. The V end lost 5 bases, the J end lost 2 bases, and 10 bases lay between the germline ends. There are 13 residues in the CDR3. From germline, CDR1 is LNHDA and CDR2 SQIVND (reference sequence).

The V gene is TRBV6-5, the J gene TRBJ1-5, with 7 bases identical to TRBD1. Unmatched junction bases numbered 5, after V lost 6 bases and J lost 3 bases. The CDR3 covers 14 residues. Germline V gives CDR1 MNHEY, CDR2 SVGAGI. CDR3 sequence: CASSRQGPNQPQHF. In DNA form, the CDR3 reads TGTGCCAGCAGCAGACAGGGCCCCAATCAGCCCCAGCATTTT.

The chain carries TRBV2 and TRBJ1-2, with 9 bases matching TRBD1. The CDR3 is 15 amino acids. Unmatched junction bases numbered 4, after V lost 5 bases and J lost 0 bases. Germline-derived CDR1 and CDR2 are SNHLY and FYNNEI. The CDR3 nucleotides are TGTGCCAGCAGTCAACAGGGGGCGGCTAACTATGGCTACACCTTC. This codes for CASSQQGAANYGYTF.

The CDR3 here is CASSITGQFGAFF. The CDR3 DNA reads TGTGCCAGCAGTATCACAGGCCAGTTTGGGGCTTTCTTT. The J gene is TRBJ1-1, the V gene TRBV6-5, with D possibly being TRBD1 (5 bases). CDR1 MNHEY and CDR2 SVGAGI come from the germline V gene. The V end was cut by 5 bases, the J end by 11 bases, with 18 bases between. This CDR3 contains 13 residues.

This chain links TRBV19 with TRBJ1-2; D gene unclear. V was clipped by 1 base and J by 7 bases, with 10 bases between them. The CDR3 contains 13 residues. The germline V gene encodes CDR1 LNHDA and CDR2 SQIVND (reference sequence). The CDR3 DNA reads TGTGCCAGTAGTATAGTGGAGGGAGGTGGCTACACCTTC. Its protein product is CASSIVEGGGYTF. Full variable domain (outside the CDR3, taken from reference TRBV19 and TRBJ1-2): DGGITQSPKYLFRKEGQNVTLSCEQNLNHDAMYWYRQDPGQGLRLIYYSQIVNDFQKGDIAEGYSVSREKKESFPLTVTSAQKNPTAFYLCASSIVEGGGYTFGSGTRLTVV.

The chain carries TRBV7-9 and TRBJ2-1; D is undetermined. CDR1 and CDR2 from the germline V gene are SEHNR and FQNEAQ (reference sequence). The length of the CDR3 is 12 residues. Trimming shortened V by 0 bases and J by 8 bases, and 5 bases separated the two germline ends. The CDR3 coding sequence is TGTGCCAGCAGCTTAGCCGGTCATGAGCAGTTCTTC. As protein: CASSLAGHEQFF.

This chain uses TRBV11-2 with TRBJ1-1; TRBD1 might be the D (6 bases). The CDR3 is 14 amino acids. The V and J ends lost 5 bases and 5 bases respectively, with 15 bases between them. Germline CDR1 reads SGHAT; CDR2 reads FQNNGV. CDR3 in amino acids: CASSLGQGKTEAFF. CDR3 coding DNA: TGTGCCAGCAGCCTGGGGCAGGGGAAGACTGAAGCTTTCTTT.

This chain joins TRBV5-1 and TRBJ2-6; D gene ambiguous. The germline CDR1 and CDR2 sequences are SGHRS and YFSETQ. The CDR3 has 13 amino acids. V shed 2 bases and J shed 4 bases, with 4 bases lying between them. CDR3 nucleotides: TGCGCCAGCAGCTTTCTCGGGGCCAACGTCCTGACTTTC. Amino acid sequence: CASSFLGANVLTF.

The rearrangement joins TRBV5-5 to TRBJ1-5, with D possibly TRBD1 on 6 matching bases. The V gene's germline CDR1 is SGHKS and CDR2 YYEKEE (reference sequence). The CDR3 is 15 residues long. Trimming took 3 bases from V and 7 from J, leaving 17 bases between them. CDR3 loop: CASSSRGEGGQPQHF. The CDR3 DNA sequence: TGTGCCAGCAGCTCGAGGGGGGAGGGTGGCCAGCCCCAGCATTTT.

V is TRBV4-2 and J is TRBJ2-1, with D possibly matching TRBD2 (7 bases). The length of the CDR3 is 15 residues. Per germline, CDR1 LGHNA and CDR2 YNFKEQ. Trimming removed 5 bases from V and 2 bases from J, with 13 bases in between. Written as DNA, the CDR3 is TGTGCCAGCAGCTGGGAGGGGGGAACCTACAATGAGCAGTTCTTC. Protein product: CASSWEGGTYNEQFF.

This clone was seen only once. The chain joins TRBV6-5 to TRBJ2-3; 9 bases agree with TRBD1. The CDR3 is 14 residues long. In germline, CDR1 is MNHEY, CDR2 SVGAGI. V lost 8 bases and J lost 3; bases outside the gene matches: 6. The CDR3 DNA reads as TGTGCCAGCGGGGACAGGGAGGTTACAGATACGCAGTATTTT. It is translated as CASGDREVTDTQYF.

The rearrangement uses TRBV12-3 or TRBV12-4 and TRBJ1-2, with D uncertain. The ends were cut back, 1 base at V and 8 bases at J, with 11 bases in the middle. This CDR3 has 13 amino acids. This chain's CDR3 is CASSLGNSGGYTF. In nucleotides, the CDR3 is TGTGCCAGCAGTTTAGGTAACAGTGGGGGCTACACCTTC.

This clone has only one observation. This chain links TRBV12-3 or TRBV12-4 with TRBJ1-1; possible D gene TRBD1, 6 bases. Trimming removed 2 bases from V and 7 bases from J, with 11 bases in between. This CDR3 comprises 13 residues. The CDR3 bases are TGTGCCAGCAGTTTAACAGGGTCTGGTGAAGCTTTCTTT. Translation: CASSLTGSGEAFF.

V usage is TRBV18 and J usage is TRBJ1-2; 8 bases map to TRBD1. CDR3 length equals 13 residues. Germline V gene sequence: CDR1 KGHSH, CDR2 LQKENI. The trim removed 6 bases at V and 8 bases at J, leaving 8 bases unmatched. The CDR3 DNA sequence: TGTGCCAGCTCCCCAGGGGGCTGGGACGGCTACACCTTC. Translated: CASSPGGWDGYTF.

V usage is TRBV3-1 (or the pseudogene TRBV3-2) and J usage is TRBJ1-3; D is unclear. Germline V gene sequence: CDR1 LGHDT, CDR2 YNNKEL (reference sequence). The CDR3 totals 14 residues. The V and J ends lost 7 bases and 0 bases respectively, with 10 bases between them. The CDR3 nucleotides read TGTGCCAGCACCCTATGGAGCTCTGGAAACACCATATATTTT. It specifies CASTLWSSGNTIYF.